The 32 T cell receptor beta chains reported below all come from one sample, sequenced in a study of blood T cell repertoires in COVID-19 (TCRdb year 2020). The library was built by means of the immunoSEQ multiplex PCR assay. TCRdb took over this immuneACCESS table, retaining in-frame rearrangements with V and J assigned. Such tables are incomplete; in checked studies, under half of the missing clones stem from an unresolved V gene, and the remainder is unexplained. In this sample the table shows around 200,000 clones, more than 75% of which occur a single time. Of the sample, 2.7% falls within the top ten clones. Sample: peripheral blood. The receptors here all came from a man in his forties with active or convalescent COVID-19.

The rearrangement uses TRBV11-2 and TRBJ1-2, with a tentative D call TRBD1 (5 bases). V lost 2 bases and J 4 bases, leaving 11 bases between the germline ends. This CDR3 region has 14 residues. The germline CDR1 and CDR2 sequences are SGHAT and FQNNGV. The CDR3 sequence is CASSLSGTGYGYTF. CDR3 sequence (DNA): TGTGCCAGCAGCTTATCCGGGACTGGCTATGGCTACACCTTC.

The V call is TRBV7-6, the J call TRBJ2-2, with 7 nucleotides matching TRBD2. The length of the CDR3 is 16 residues. V lost 3 bases and J lost 2; bases outside the gene matches: 6. Germline CDR1 SGHVS, CDR2 FNYEAQ. The CDR3 spells CASSLASGDNTGELFF. The DNA of the CDR3 is TGTGCCAGCAGCTTGGCCAGCGGGGATAACACCGGGGAGCTGTTTTTT.

The DNA for the CDR3 is TGTGCCATCAGTGGACGGACAGGAGAAGGCACCGGGGAGCTGTTTTTT. Its protein product is CAISGRTGEGTGELFF. The V call is TRBV10-3, the J call TRBJ2-2; 7 bases fit TRBD1. This CDR3 is 16 amino acids long. CDR1 is ENHRY and CDR2 is SYGVKD in the germline V gene. Trimming cost V 4 bases and J 4 bases; bases outside gene matches: 9.

V gene TRBV28 combines with J gene TRBJ1-1; the D is unclear. CDR1 and CDR2 (germline): MDHEN, SYDVKM. This CDR3 has 13 residues. V was clipped by 2 bases and J by 3 bases, with 7 bases between them. The CDR3 DNA follows: TGTGCCAGCAGTTTAGCCAGTGACACTGAAGCTTTCTTT. Its protein is CASSLASDTEAFF.

The chain links TRBV5-8 to TRBJ2-1; D might be TRBD2 (7 bases). The CDR3 length is 14 residues. Trimming removed 5 bases from V and 3 bases from J, with 12 bases in between. CDR1 SGHTS and CDR2 YDEGEE come from the germline V gene. The CDR3 loop reads CASSRGGLYNEQFF. The DNA for the CDR3 is TGTGCCAGCAGTCGCGGGGGCCTCTACAATGAGCAGTTCTTC.

A note on this clone: The sample contains more than one DNA sequence encoding this CDR3. This chain joins TRBV30 and TRBJ2-7, with D uncertain. Trimming cost V 0 bases and J 4 bases, with 7 bases left between them. The CDR3 has 12 residues. Germline V gives CDR1 GTSNPN, CDR2 SVGIG (reference sequence). The CDR3 loop reads CAWSVRGYEQYF. CDR3 in DNA: TGTGCCTGGAGTGTACGAGGTTACGAGCAGTACTTC. Full variable domain (remainder filled in from reference TRBV30 and TRBJ2-7): SQTIHQWPATLVQPVGSPLSLECTVEGTSNPNLYWYRQAAGRGLQLLFYSVGIGQISSEVPQNLSASRPQDRQFILSSKKLLLSDSGFYLCAWSVRGYEQYFGPGTRLTVT.

The DNA of the CDR3 is TGCAGTGCTAGTTTGGCAGGGGGAAACATTCAGTACTTC. It codes for CSASLAGGNIQYF. The chain has TRBV20-1 and TRBJ2-4; TRBD1 matches 7 bases. Unmatched junction bases numbered 5, after V lost 3 bases and J lost 6 bases. There are 13 residues in the CDR3. In germline, CDR1 is DFQATT, CDR2 SNEGSKA (reference sequence).

The chain has TRBV5-5 and TRBJ1-2; tentative D call: TRBD1 (6 bases). CDR1 SGHKS and CDR2 YYEKEE come from the germline V gene (reference sequence). The CDR3 is 14 residues long. Trimming stripped 6 bases from V and 0 bases from J, with 12 bases between. Here the CDR3 reads CASTRDTSNYGYTF. The CDR3 DNA reads as TGTGCCAGCACCCGGGACACGTCTAACTATGGCTACACCTTC.

This chain links TRBV18 with TRBJ2-1; 14 positions match TRBD2. V lost 5 bases, J lost 8 bases, and 5 bases stayed unmatched. Looked up from germline, CDR1 is KGHSH and CDR2 is LQKENI. The CDR3 totals 15 residues. Here the CDR3 reads CASSLGTSGGYEQFF. The CDR3 DNA reads as TGTGCCAGCTCATTGGGGACTAGCGGGGGTTATGAGCAGTTCTTC.

This clone has a handful of counts. The chain is built from TRBV28 and TRBJ2-7; D may be TRBD1 (5 bases). The V end was cut by 2 bases, the J end by 0 bases, with 11 bases between. Germline V lookup: CDR1 MDHEN, CDR2 SYDVKM. This CDR3 is built from 15 residues. The DNA of the CDR3 is TGTGCCAGCAGTTTACAGGGTGGGATCTCCTACGAGCAGTACTTC. Protein product: CASSLQGGISYEQYF.

This rearrangement joins TRBV19 to TRBJ2-1, with 14 bases that match TRBD2. Germline V gene data show CDR1 as LNHDA and CDR2 as SQIVND (reference sequence). J gave up 7 bases and V 4 bases, and 3 bases lay outside the gene matches. The CDR3 covers 15 residues. CDR3 in amino acids: CASSRTSGGLNEQFF. Written as DNA, the CDR3 is TGTGCCAGTAGTAGGACTAGCGGGGGGCTTAATGAGCAGTTCTTC.

The table lists this clone with a count of one. This chain joins TRBV5-4 and TRBJ1-5; 7 positions match TRBD1. The trim removed 2 bases at V and 1 base at J, leaving 0 bases unmatched. This CDR3 contains 14 residues. Looked up from germline, CDR1 is SGHNT and CDR2 is YYREEE (reference sequence). CDR3 DNA: TGTGCCAGCAGCTTACAGGGGAGCAATCAGCCCCAGCATTTT. It translates to CASSLQGSNQPQHF.

This clone showed up just a few times. This chain links TRBV11-2 with TRBJ2-7, with D uncertain. CDR1 is SGHAT and CDR2 is FQNNGV in the germline V gene. V lost 8 bases, J lost 1 base, and 15 bases lay in between. This CDR3 is 14 amino acids long. The CDR3 here is CASSPYGGSYEQYF. CDR3 bases: TGTGCCAGCTCGCCGTATGGCGGTTCCTACGAGCAGTACTTC.

This clone has only one observation. V gene TRBV20-1 combines with J gene TRBJ1-2; 7 bases line up with TRBD1. V shed 6 bases and J 4 bases; nucleotides not matched to a gene: 2. Germline lookup yields CDR1 DFQATT and CDR2 SNEGSKA (reference sequence). This CDR3 region has 11 residues. This CDR3 is CSATGPYGYTF. The CDR3 region has the DNA TGCAGTGCGACAGGGCCCTATGGCTACACCTTC.

V and J are TRBV19 and TRBJ2-2; no clear D. V gave up 2 bases and J gave up 2 bases, with 12 bases separating them. This CDR3 is 16 amino acids long. Germline V CDR1 and CDR2: LNHDA, SQIVND (reference sequence). The CDR3 reads CASSINSDLNTGELFF. The DNA for the CDR3 is TGTGCCAGTAGTATAAATTCCGACTTAAACACCGGGGAGCTGTTTTTT.

The chain combines TRBV12-5 with TRBJ1-1; no definite D call. CDR3 length equals 12 residues. Trimming cost V 3 bases and J 7 bases, with 9 bases left between them. Germline V gene data show CDR1 as LGHNT and CDR2 as FRNRAP. CDR3 bases: TGTGCTAGTGGTTTACTAGGCAGTGAAGCTTTCTTT. It specifies CASGLLGSEAFF. The complete variable domain, with remaining parts taken from reference TRBV12-5 and TRBJ1-1, reads DARVTQTPRHKVTEMGQEVTMRCQPILGHNTVFWYRQTMMQGLELLAYFRNRAPLDDSGMPKDRFSAEMPDATLATLKIQPSEPRDSAVYFCASGLLGSEAFFGQGTRLTVV.

This chain connects TRBV5-4 to TRBJ2-1, with TRBD2 matching over 8 bases. Germline values: CDR1 SGHNT, CDR2 YYREEE (reference sequence). CDR3 length: 16 amino acids. V lost 4 bases to trimming and J lost 5 bases; unmatched junction nucleotides: 11. CDR3 sequence: CASSQKAGAVNNEQFF. The CDR3 DNA is TGTGCCAGCAGCCAGAAAGCGGGGGCCGTAAACAATGAGCAGTTCTTC.

The J gene is TRBJ1-1, the V gene TRBV7-2; 7 nucleotides align to TRBD1. J was trimmed by 1 base and V by 7 bases; bases with no gene match: 9. The CDR3 loop spans 15 amino acids. Germline V lookup: CDR1 SGHTA, CDR2 FQGNSA. The CDR3 nucleotides are TGTGCCAGCACCCAGACAGGGCAGGCGAACACTGAAGCTTTCTTT. It encodes CASTQTGQANTEAFF.

This clone was recorded only once. The rearrangement uses TRBV28 and TRBJ1-6; D is uncertain. Looked up from germline, CDR1 is MDHEN and CDR2 is SYDVKM. Trimming removed 4 bases at V and 4 bases at J, with 5 bases between. The CDR3 runs to 13 residues. CDR3: CASSSGYNSPLHF. The CDR3 DNA reads TGTGCCAGCAGTTCGGGTTATAATTCACCCCTCCACTTT.

This chain connects TRBV5-6 to TRBJ1-2; TRBD1 matches 8 bases. Germline V lookup: CDR1 SGHDT, CDR2 YYEEEE. This CDR3 spans 15 amino acids. V shed 2 bases and J 2 bases; nucleotides not matched to a gene: 5. As DNA, the CDR3 is TGTGCCAGCAGCTTATCCGGGACAGGAAACTATGGCTACACCTTC. Its translation is CASSLSGTGNYGYTF. The full variable domain, rest sourced from reference TRBV5-6 and TRBJ1-2, is DAGVTQSPTHLIKTRGQQVTLRCSPKSGHDTVSWYQQALGQGPQFIFQYYEEEERQRGNFPDRFSGHQFPNYSSELNVNALLLGDSALYLCASSLSGTGNYGYTFGSGTRLTVV.

The J gene is TRBJ2-2, the V gene TRBV7-3; 9 bases fit TRBD1. The CDR3 consists of 17 residues. Germline CDR1 and CDR2: SGHTA and FQGTGA. J gave up 1 base and V 1 base, and 4 bases lay outside the gene matches. CDR3 bases: TGTGCCAGCAGCTTAAGAGGGGGACAGGGGAACACCGGGGAGCTGTTTTTT. Its translation is CASSLRGGQGNTGELFF.

The chain combines TRBV5-1 with TRBJ1-1; no clear D gene. The germline gives CDR1 SGHRS, CDR2 YFSETQ. With 4 bases removed from V and 12 bases from J, the gap between germline ends came to 10 bases. The CDR3 spans 10 residues. The CDR3, as DNA: TGCGCCAGCAGCGGGTCAGGAACTTTCTTT. It is translated as CASSGSGTFF.

The chain combines TRBV24-1 with TRBJ1-4; tentative D call: TRBD1 (5 bases). Germline CDR1 reads KGHDR; CDR2 reads SFDVKD. V lost 2 bases to trimming and J lost 4 bases, with 10 bases between them. The CDR3 spans 15 residues. CDR3 DNA: TGTGCCACCAGTGATTCCCGCCAGGGTAATGAAAAACTGTTTTTT. It is translated as CATSDSRQGNEKLFF.

The V gene is TRBV12-3 or TRBV12-4, the J gene TRBJ1-4; 8 nucleotides line up with TRBD1. CDR3 length: 13 residues. J gave up 8 bases and V 4 bases, and 3 bases lay outside the gene matches. The CDR3 coding sequence is TGTGCCAGCAGTTGGACAGGGAAGGAAAAACTGTTTTTT. It yields the protein CASSWTGKEKLFF.

This chain links TRBV11-3 with TRBJ2-2, with 9 bases lining up with TRBD1. The CDR3 sequence is 15 residues long. V gave up 2 bases and J gave up 7 bases; unmatched junction bases: 5. CDR1 is SGHNT and CDR2 is YENEEA in the germline V gene. Here the CDR3 reads CASSLTGGLIGELFF. As DNA, the CDR3 is TGTGCCAGCAGCTTAACAGGGGGCTTAATCGGGGAGCTGTTTTTT. Looking up the rest from reference TRBV11-3 and TRBJ2-2 gives the full variable domain: EAGVVQSPRYKIIEKKQPVAFWCNPISGHNTLYWYLQNLGQGPELLIRYENEEAVDDSQLPKDRFSAERLKGVDSTLKIQPAELGDSAVYLCASSLTGGLIGELFFGEGSRLTVL.

The chain couples TRBV6-2 or TRBV6-3 to TRBJ2-3, with D perhaps TRBD1 (6 bases). Trimming took off 3 bases at V and 4 bases at J, with 26 bases between the two ends. The germline gives CDR1 MNHEY, CDR2 SVGEGT. The CDR3 has 19 amino acids. The chain's CDR3 is CASSYAFPGDGREADTQYF. The DNA of the CDR3 is TGTGCCAGCAGTTATGCGTTTCCAGGGGATGGTCGGGAAGCAGATACGCAGTATTTT.

This clone occurred once. The chain combines TRBV7-3 with TRBJ1-1; 8 bases agree with TRBD1. The CDR3 is 16 amino acids. The ends lost 5 bases at V and 0 bases at J; junction bases unmatched: 8. CDR1 is SGHTA, CDR2 FQGTGA, per germline. Here the CDR3 reads CASSDWSGGLNTEAFF. Here the CDR3 DNA reads TGTGCCAGCAGCGACTGGTCAGGGGGCCTGAACACTGAAGCTTTCTTT.

This chain uses TRBV18 with TRBJ2-7; tentative D call: TRBD1 (5 bases). Germline V gene data show CDR1 as KGHSH and CDR2 as LQKENI. Trimming shortened V by 3 bases and J by 4 bases, and 16 bases separated the two germline ends. CDR3 size: 15 residues. The DNA of the CDR3 is TGTGCCAGCTCACCGCCGGACACGGCCCGTTACGAGCAGTACTTC. It encodes CASSPPDTARYEQYF.

The rearrangement joins TRBV9 to TRBJ2-5, with 7 bases aligning to TRBD1. Germline CDR1 SGDLS, CDR2 YYNGEE. J was trimmed by 6 bases and V by 0 bases; bases with no gene match: 5. The CDR3 length is 14 residues. The CDR3 region is CASSVEGAGQTQYF. The CDR3 DNA follows: TGTGCCAGCAGCGTAGAGGGGGCCGGACAGACCCAGTACTTC.

The chain combines TRBV11-3 with TRBJ2-3; a weak D match, TRBD1 (6 bases). Looked up from germline, CDR1 is SGHNT and CDR2 is YENEEA. V lost 8 bases and J 4 bases, leaving 16 bases between the germline ends. This CDR3 region has 14 residues. In DNA, the CDR3 is TGTGCCAGCTTAAGTCAGGGGACCGCAGATACGCAGTATTTT. This translates into CASLSQGTADTQYF.

This rearrangement joins TRBV3-1 (or the pseudogene TRBV3-2) to TRBJ2-3, with 7 nucleotides matching TRBD1. The CDR3 runs to 14 residues. Germline V gene sequence: CDR1 LGHDT, CDR2 YNNKEL (reference sequence). V lost 4 bases and J lost 4; bases outside the gene matches: 5. CDR3: CASSPTGQADTQYF. CDR3 DNA: TGTGCCAGCAGCCCCACAGGACAGGCAGATACGCAGTATTTT.

The chain has TRBV19 and TRBJ2-1, with TRBD2 matching over 11 bases. The CDR3 is made up of 15 amino acids. Unmatched junction bases numbered 5, after V lost 3 bases and J lost 7 bases. Germline V lookup: CDR1 LNHDA, CDR2 SQIVND (reference sequence). The CDR3 here is CASSILAGGLNEQFF. The CDR3 bases are TGTGCCAGTAGTATTTTAGCGGGGGGGCTGAATGAGCAGTTCTTC.